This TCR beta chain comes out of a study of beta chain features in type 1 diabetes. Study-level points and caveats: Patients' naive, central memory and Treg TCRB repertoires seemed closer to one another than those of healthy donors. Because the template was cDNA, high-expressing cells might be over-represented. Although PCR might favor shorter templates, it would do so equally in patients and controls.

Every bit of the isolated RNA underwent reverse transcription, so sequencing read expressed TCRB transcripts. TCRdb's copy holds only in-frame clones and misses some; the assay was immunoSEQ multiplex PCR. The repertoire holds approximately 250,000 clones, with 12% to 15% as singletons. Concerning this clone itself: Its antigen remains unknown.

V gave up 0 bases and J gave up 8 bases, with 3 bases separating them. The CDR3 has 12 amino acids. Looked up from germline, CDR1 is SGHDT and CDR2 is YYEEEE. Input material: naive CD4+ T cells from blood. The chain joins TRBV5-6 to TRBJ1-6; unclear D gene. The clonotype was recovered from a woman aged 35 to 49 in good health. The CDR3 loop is CASSLAHSPLHF. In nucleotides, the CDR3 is TGTGCCAGCAGCTTGGCTCATTCACCCCTCCACTTT.